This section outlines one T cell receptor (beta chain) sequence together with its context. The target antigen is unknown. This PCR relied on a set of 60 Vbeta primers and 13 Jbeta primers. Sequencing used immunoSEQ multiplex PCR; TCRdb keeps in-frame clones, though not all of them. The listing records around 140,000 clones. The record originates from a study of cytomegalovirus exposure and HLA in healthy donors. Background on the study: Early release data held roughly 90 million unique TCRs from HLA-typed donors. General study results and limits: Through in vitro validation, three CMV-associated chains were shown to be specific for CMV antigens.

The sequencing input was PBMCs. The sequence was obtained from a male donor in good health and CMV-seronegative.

CDR3 coding DNA: TGTGCCACCAGCTTGCTCCGGACTAGCGGAACCGCTGGACGGTACTTC. Protein sequence: CATSLLRTSGTAGRYF. This chain joins TRBV15 and TRBJ2-7; 10 nucleotides match TRBD2. The CDR3 length is 16 residues. With 5 bases clipped from V and 12 bases from J, the junction kept 19 bases outside the gene matches. Per the germline V gene, CDR1 is LNHNV and CDR2 is YYDKDF (reference sequence).